The following is a T cell receptor (beta chain) sequence with its context. Its antigen is unidentified. PCR used 60 Vbeta primers and 13 Jbeta primers. Produced via immunoSEQ multiplex PCR; TCRdb's table is partial and in-frame only. Among some 51,000 clones, around 79% were seen once, and the ten largest hold 2.5%. This sample is drawn from a study of cytomegalovirus exposure and HLA in healthy donors. Overall study findings and caveats: A link between a missense DCLRE1C variant and TCR beta V- and J-gene trimming emerged from a later analysis. The study carried out a later analysis of TCR beta sequences. It associated some 17,000 of them with specific HLA alleles at a false discovery rate of 0.05.

V lost 6 bases and J lost 5, with 13 bases in between. The CDR3 runs to 14 residues. Germline loops: CDR1 MDHEN, CDR2 SYDVKM. The chain uses TRBV28 and TRBJ2-2; a possible D gene is TRBD1 (7 bases). Specimen: PBMCs. The clonotype comes from a female donor in good health and CMV-seronegative. The CDR3 nucleotides are TGTGCCAGCAGCTCCCCAGGGGGGACCGGGGAGCTGTTTTTT. Its translation is CASSSPGGTGELFF.